The entry below describes one TCR beta chain. Which antigen it targets is not known. Base qualities are not provided; no much larger clone lies one nucleotide away. Whole blood was collected in K2EDTA tubes by collaborating institutions according to the institutions' own protocols. For TCRbeta analysis, collaborators shipped samples as frozen whole blood, isolated PBMCs, or DNA extracted from either of those sample types. CDR1 MNHEY and CDR2 SVGAGI are derived from the germline V gene. Reading from cysteine to phenylalanine, the CDR3 counts 15 amino acids. Of the read, only the CDR3 DNA is kept; its 45 bases are in frame from base 1. V is shortened by 0 bases, J by 2 bases, and the region joining them spans 11 bases. The data stem from a study of blood T cell repertoires in COVID-19 (dated by TCRdb to about 2020). General notes on the study: Samples from collaborators originated in the United States, Italy and Spain and spanned both the acute and convalescent phases of COVID-19. The material from the prospective study consisted of cDNA or gDNA derived from T cells, B-cell-depleted T cells, or PBMCs. Deeply sampled blood TCRbeta repertoires from subjects exposed to, actively infected with, or recovered from COVID-19 were included in the dataset. A freely available public database, intended as a resource for researchers studying the immune response to SARS-CoV-2, is where the repertoires were released. Samples were obtained from the ongoing ImmuneRACE study (first 160 participants) and from 950 to 1,500 subjects provided by 6 global collaborators. The sample metadata nearly always contained a de-identified subject ID, COVID-19 status, age in years and sex. Where HLA class I and class II types were available, the types were taken from metadata supplied by the sample provider, not from assay-based typing. Points the paper makes about the study in general: The amount of clinical and demographic metadata varied by source and participant and was provided uncurated.

The immunoSEQ Assay, a bias-controlled multiplex PCR, was used to amplify TCRbeta CDR3 regions from genomic DNA. Turning to the authors' computational methods: Nucleated cell counts per sample were estimated from amplification of reference gene primers within the assay. To quantify the absolute abundance of each unique TCRbeta CDR3 rearrangement, sequence reads were collapsed and filtered. Productive Simpson clonality was computed per sample as the square root of Simpson's diversity index over productive rearrangements. What TCRdb holds here is the immuneACCESS table cut down to in-frame rearrangements. Part of the clones is not present; checked against another copy, under half of the missing clones reflect an unresolved V gene, and the others are unexplained. V and J calls plus clone size are reproduced from that table; the DNA served to infer D and trimming. The table for this sample lists over 100,000 clones; about 78% of them were counted only once. 7.5% to 10% of the sample is in the top ten clones.

This clonotype originated in a man in his 60s with active or convalescent COVID-19. The chain is assembled from TRBV6-5 and TRBJ2-7, with a tentative D gene TRBD1 over 5 matching bases. Sequenced input: peripheral blood. The base sequence is TGTGCCAGCAGTTACTCAGTATCCAGGGCCTACGAGCAGTACTTC. It translates as CASSYSVSRAYEQYF.